The present TCR beta chain was sequenced within a study of cytomegalovirus exposure and HLA in healthy donors. The wider study: Earlier findings included 100 million to 130 million unique TCR beta sequences obtained from 180 million or so T cells. Study-wide points: Relative to equally common others, HLA-associated TCR beta chains showed greater clonal expansion in a later analysis.

Germline V CDR1 and CDR2: SGDLS, YYNGEE. The CDR3 contains 15 residues. V lost 4 bases and J 5 bases, leaving 13 bases between the germline ends. Comment on this clone: Its antigen is unknown.

PCR employed 60 Vbeta and 13 Jbeta primers. TCRdb's copy holds only in-frame clones and misses some; the assay was immunoSEQ multiplex PCR. Found here are some 51,000 clones, 60% to 80% of them singletons; the top ten hold around 2.5%. This sequence joins TRBV9 and TRBJ1-6, with a tentative D call TRBD1 (5 bases). The receptor comes from a female donor in good health and CMV-seronegative. The sample was PBMCs. For the CDR3, the DNA is TGTGCCAGCAGCCCCCCAGGGTCCCATAATTCACCCCTCCACTTT. Protein: CASSPPGSHNSPLHF.